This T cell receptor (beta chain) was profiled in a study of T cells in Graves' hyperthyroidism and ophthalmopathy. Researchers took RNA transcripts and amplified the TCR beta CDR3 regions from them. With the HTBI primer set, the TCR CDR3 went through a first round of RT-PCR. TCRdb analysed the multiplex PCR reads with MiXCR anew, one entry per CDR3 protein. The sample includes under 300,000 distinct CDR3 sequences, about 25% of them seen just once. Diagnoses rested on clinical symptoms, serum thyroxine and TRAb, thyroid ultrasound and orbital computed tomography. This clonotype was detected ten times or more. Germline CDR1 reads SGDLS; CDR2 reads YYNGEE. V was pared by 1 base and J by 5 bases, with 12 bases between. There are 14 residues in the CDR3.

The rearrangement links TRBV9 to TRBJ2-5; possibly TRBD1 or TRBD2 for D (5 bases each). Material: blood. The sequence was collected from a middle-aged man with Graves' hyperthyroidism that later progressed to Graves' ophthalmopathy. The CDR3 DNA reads TGTGCCAGCAGCGTAAATCGGGGCGGGGAGACCCAGTACTTC. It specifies CASSVNRGGETQYF. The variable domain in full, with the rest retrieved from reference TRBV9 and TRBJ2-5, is DSGVTQTPKHLITATGQRVTLRCSPRSGDLSVYWYQQSLDQGLQFLIQYYNGEERAKGNILERFSAQQFPDLHSELNLSSLELGDSALYFCASSVNRGGETQYFGPGTRLLVL.